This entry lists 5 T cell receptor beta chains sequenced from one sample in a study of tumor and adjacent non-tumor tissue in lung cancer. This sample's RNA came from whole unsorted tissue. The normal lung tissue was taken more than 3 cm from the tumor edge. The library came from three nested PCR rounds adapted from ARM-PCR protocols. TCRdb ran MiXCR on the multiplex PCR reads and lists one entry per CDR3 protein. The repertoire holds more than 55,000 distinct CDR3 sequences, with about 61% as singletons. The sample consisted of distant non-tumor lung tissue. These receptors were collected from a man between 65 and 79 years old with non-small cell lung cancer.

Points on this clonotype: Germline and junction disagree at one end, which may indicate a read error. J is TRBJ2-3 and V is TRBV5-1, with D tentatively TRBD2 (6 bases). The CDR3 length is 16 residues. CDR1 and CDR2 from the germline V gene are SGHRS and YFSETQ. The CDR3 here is CAISEEGLLGTDTQYF. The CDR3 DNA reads TGCGCCATCAGCGAGGAGGGGCTCCTGGGTACAGATACGCAGTATTTT.

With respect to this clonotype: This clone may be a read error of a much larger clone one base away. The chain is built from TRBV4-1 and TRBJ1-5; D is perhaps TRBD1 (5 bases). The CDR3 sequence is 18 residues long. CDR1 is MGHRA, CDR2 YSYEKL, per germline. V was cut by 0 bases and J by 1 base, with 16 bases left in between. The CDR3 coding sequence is TGCGCCAGCAGCCAAGATGAGAGGGGACCGACAAGCAATCAGCCCCAGCATTTT. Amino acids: CASSQDERGPTSNQPQHF.

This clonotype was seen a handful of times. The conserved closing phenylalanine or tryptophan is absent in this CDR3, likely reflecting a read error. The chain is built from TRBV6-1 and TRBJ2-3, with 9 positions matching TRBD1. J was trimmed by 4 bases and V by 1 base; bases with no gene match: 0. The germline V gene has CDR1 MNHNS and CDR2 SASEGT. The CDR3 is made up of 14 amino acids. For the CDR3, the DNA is TGTGCCAGCAGTGAAGGACAGGGGGCAGATACGCAGTATACT. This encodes CASSEGQGADTQYT.

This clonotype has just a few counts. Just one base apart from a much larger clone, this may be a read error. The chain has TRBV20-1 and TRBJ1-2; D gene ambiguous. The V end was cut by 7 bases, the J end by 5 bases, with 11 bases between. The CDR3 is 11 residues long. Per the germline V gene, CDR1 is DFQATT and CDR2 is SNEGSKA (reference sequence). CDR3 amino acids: CSVPDGYGYTF. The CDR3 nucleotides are TGCAGTGTACCTGACGGGTATGGCTACACCTTC.

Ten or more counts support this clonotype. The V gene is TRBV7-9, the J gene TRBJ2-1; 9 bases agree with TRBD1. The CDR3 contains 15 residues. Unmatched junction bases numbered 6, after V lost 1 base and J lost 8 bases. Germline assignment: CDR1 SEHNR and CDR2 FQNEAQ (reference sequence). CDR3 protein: CASSLEGQGSYEQFF. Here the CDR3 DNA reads TGTGCCAGCAGCTTAGAGGGACAGGGATCGTATGAGCAGTTCTTC. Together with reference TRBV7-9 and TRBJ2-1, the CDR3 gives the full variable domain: DTGVSQNPRHKITKRGQNVTFRCDPISEHNRLYWYRQTLGQGPEFLTYFQNEAQLEKSRLLSDRFSAERPKGSFSTLEIQRTEQGDSAMYLCASSLEGQGSYEQFFGPGTRLTVL.